These T cell receptor beta chains were read from a single sample in a study of shared clonotypes between healthy human individuals. Some clones are missing from TCRdb's copy, which holds only in-frame ones; the method was immunoSEQ multiplex PCR. The sample includes around 95,000 clones, roughly two thirds of them seen just once. Sequences were obtained from memory CD8+ T cells sorted from blood. Source of these receptors: a young man in good health. Both conserved end residues are part of each CDR3. For some rows the clone size is stated as once, few or many, or as a class when expanded; others skip it.

J: TRBJ2-4; size: few; V: TRBV11-2; length: 15; CDR3: CASSSGQPAKNIQYF
J: TRBJ1-2; size: -; V: TRBV7-9; length: 15; CDR3: CASSPLSGGAYGYTF
J: TRBJ2-1; size: -; V: TRBV6-1; length: 15; CDR3: CASGRLAGLFNEQFF
J: TRBJ2-7; size: -; V: TRBV28; length: 12; CDR3: CASRGVTYEQYF
J: TRBJ2-7; size: many; V: TRBV19; length: 11; CDR3: CASRIPYEQYF
J: TRBJ2-5; size: -; V: TRBV27; length: 14; CDR3: CASSLQGAEETQYF
J: TRBJ2-1; size: once; V: TRBV20-1; length: 11; CDR3: CSARRDVLAFF
J: TRBJ2-7; size: -; V: TRBV25-1; length: 15; CDR3: CASEPEGQSSYEQYF
J: TRBJ2-7; size: -; V: TRBV4-2; length: 15; CDR3: CASSQEVARSYEQYF
J: TRBJ2-7; size: -; V: TRBV13; length: 14; CDR3: CASTIKGSFYEQYF